The 28 T cell receptor beta chains below all came from one sample that was sequenced in a study of vaccination effects on CD4 cells after COVID-19. Viral peptide pool expansion of antigen-specific CD4+ T cells preceded sequencing in the ViraFEST assay. It was after roughly ten days of culture that CD4+ T cells were isolated. From March to December 2020, the person had a SARS-CoV-2 infection that was confirmed by PCR. Antigens of these TCRs are unknown. Generated by immunoSEQ multiplex PCR, the TCRdb table keeps only in-frame clones and is missing some. The sample has approximately 26,000 clones; roughly two thirds are singletons. This specimen was CD4+ T cells from PBMCs cultured with SARS-CoV-2 spike peptides, taken before COVID-19 vaccination. The receptors come from a human donor who had a prior SARS-CoV-2 infection.

This sequence joins TRBV5-1 and TRBJ2-3; 10 bases agree with TRBD2. This CDR3 is built from 16 residues. Germline lookup yields CDR1 SGHRS and CDR2 YFSETQ. Trimming removed 3 bases from V and 2 bases from J; junction bases left unmatched: 6. The CDR3: CASSSPSGGATDTQYF. The DNA of the CDR3 is TGCGCCAGCAGCTCGCCTAGCGGGGGAGCCACAGATACGCAGTATTTT.

The chain couples TRBV21-1 to TRBJ2-7. TRBV21-1 counts as a pseudogene. The CDR3 consists of 14 residues. The CDR3 is CASSLSQLSYEQYF. CDR3 bases: TGTGCCAGCAGTTTAAGCCAGCTCTCCTACGAGCAGTACTTC.

The rearrangement joins TRBV7-9 to TRBJ2-2, with D possibly TRBD1 on 6 matching bases. V shed 4 bases and J shed 1 base, with 10 bases lying between them. The CDR3 length is 15 residues. The germline gives CDR1 SEHNR, CDR2 FQNEAQ (reference sequence). CDR3 region: CASSSGHLNTGELFF. The DNA of the CDR3 is TGTGCCAGCAGCTCGGGACACTTGAACACCGGGGAGCTGTTTTTT.

The chain carries TRBV7-9 and TRBJ2-7, with D uncertain. The CDR3 length is 11 residues. The V gene lost 5 bases and the J gene lost 4 bases, with 6 bases spanning the gap. The germline CDR1 and CDR2 sequences are SEHNR and FQNEAQ (reference sequence). The CDR3 protein is CASSNGYEQYF. CDR3 nucleotide sequence: TGTGCCAGCAGCAATGGGTACGAGCAGTACTTC.

The chain has TRBV4-2 and TRBJ2-1, with a possible D match to TRBD2 (7 bases). Trimming stripped 1 base from V and 6 bases from J, with 16 bases between. Germline-derived CDR1 and CDR2 are LGHNA and YNFKEQ. The CDR3 is made up of 16 amino acids. The CDR3 protein is CASSQGPGGLGNEQFF. The CDR3 DNA follows: TGTGCCAGCAGCCAAGGTCCGGGGGGCCTCGGCAATGAGCAGTTCTTC.

The chain joins TRBV19 to TRBJ1-4, with D possibly being TRBD1 (6 bases). V lost 7 bases and J lost 4, with 19 bases in between. The CDR3 has 16 amino acids. Germline assignment: CDR1 LNHDA and CDR2 SQIVND (reference sequence). DNA for the CDR3: TGTGCCAGTACTTCGACAGGACAAGGTTATAATGAAAAACTGTTTTTT. It yields the protein CASTSTGQGYNEKLFF. Filled out from reference TRBV19 and TRBJ1-4, the complete variable domain reads DGGITQSPKYLFRKEGQNVTLSCEQNLNHDAMYWYRQDPGQGLRLIYYSQIVNDFQKGDIAEGYSVSREKKESFPLTVTSAQKNPTAFYLCASTSTGQGYNEKLFFGSGTQLSVL.

V gene TRBV5-1 combines with J gene TRBJ2-7; D tentatively fits TRBD1 or TRBD2 (5 bases each). Deletions cut 4 bases from V and 4 bases from J, with 15 bases between. Germline CDR1 SGHRS, CDR2 YFSETQ. This CDR3 is built from 14 residues. CDR3 DNA: TGCGCCAGCAGCCTAGGACGGGGCCGGTACGAGCAGTACTTC. It codes for CASSLGRGRYEQYF.

The V and J genes are TRBV3-1 (or the pseudogene TRBV3-2) and TRBJ1-2; perhaps TRBD1 as D (6 bases). Germline loops: CDR1 LGHDT, CDR2 YNNKEL (reference sequence). The CDR3 has 14 residues. V dropped 4 bases and J dropped 3 bases, with 12 bases sitting between them. CDR3 nucleotides: TGTGCCAGCAGCCCCCGGGACACCGACTATGGCTACACCTTC. Protein: CASSPRDTDYGYTF.

This clone occurred once. V is TRBV6-6 and J is TRBJ2-5; D unclear. Germline lookup yields CDR1 MNHNY and CDR2 SVGAGI (reference sequence). Trimming left V 0 bases short and J 5 bases short, with 7 bases between. The CDR3 has 13 residues. The CDR3 region has the DNA TGTGCCAGCAGTTACTCGCCTTTTGAGACCCAGTACTTC. This codes for CASSYSPFETQYF.

V and J are TRBV4-1 and TRBJ2-3; D perhaps matches TRBD2 (5 bases). Trimming took 4 bases from V and 14 from J, leaving 16 bases between them. The CDR3 covers 12 residues. Germline V gene data show CDR1 as MGHRA and CDR2 as YSYEKL. As DNA, the CDR3 is TGCGCCAGCAGCCTACGGGGTGAACGCGTGTATTTT. Its translation is CASSLRGERVYF.

This clone has only a few counts. The rearrangement uses TRBV2 and TRBJ2-3, with D uncertain. This CDR3 is 12 amino acids long. Germline CDR1 and CDR2: SNHLY and FYNNEI. The V end was cut by 6 bases, the J end by 4 bases, with 8 bases between. In DNA form, the CDR3 reads TGTGCCAGCAGGCCGGGCGCAGATACGCAGTATTTT. Amino acids: CASRPGADTQYF.

The table lists this clone with a few counts. The chain has TRBV15 and TRBJ1-4; 10 nucleotides agree with TRBD1. Per germline, CDR1 LNHNV and CDR2 YYDKDF (reference sequence). V gave up 4 bases and J gave up 8 bases; unmatched junction bases: 7. The CDR3 is 15 amino acids. As DNA, the CDR3 is TGTGCCACCAGCACAAGACAGGGGGCGGGGGAAAAACTGTTTTTT. Amino acid sequence: CATSTRQGAGEKLFF.

The chain has TRBV21-1 and TRBJ2-7; the listed D gene, TRBD2, was not tested against the DNA. TRBV21-1 is flagged as a pseudogene. This CDR3 comprises 14 residues. The CDR3 nucleotides are TGTGCCAGACGACCCGGGACTAGACTCTACGAGCAGTACTTC. It translates to CARRPGTRLYEQYF.

CDR3 coding DNA: TGTGCCAGCAGCCAAGTAGCGGGAGTTGGCACAGATACGCAGTATTTT. This translates into CASSQVAGVGTDTQYF. V gene TRBV5-4 combines with J gene TRBJ2-3, with TRBD2 matching over 9 bases. CDR3 length: 16 residues. CDR1 and CDR2 (germline): SGHNT, YYREEE (reference sequence). J was trimmed by 1 base and V by 4 bases; bases with no gene match: 7.

The V and J genes are TRBV9 and TRBJ2-7; no firm D call. CDR1 SGDLS and CDR2 YYNGEE come from the germline V gene. Trimming stripped 4 bases from V and 3 bases from J, with 17 bases between. CDR3 size: 15 residues. CDR3 sequence: CASSPRHTADYEQYF. The CDR3 DNA reads as TGTGCCAGCAGCCCCCGCCATACTGCCGACTACGAGCAGTACTTC.

DNA for the CDR3: TGCGCCAGCAGCCAAGGTGTAGCGGGACACCAAGATACGCAGTATTTT. It is translated as CASSQGVAGHQDTQYF. This chain uses TRBV4-3 with TRBJ2-3, with 8 bases identical to TRBD2. This CDR3 has 16 amino acids. The germline CDR1 and CDR2 sequences are LGHNA and YSLEER. The ends lost 1 base at V and 5 bases at J; junction bases unmatched: 8.

This clone was observed a few times. The chain combines TRBV27 with TRBJ1-2; TRBD1 might be the D (5 bases). Trimming cost V 5 bases and J 2 bases, with 21 bases left between them. This CDR3 region has 17 residues. The germline V gene has CDR1 MNHEY and CDR2 SMNVEV (reference sequence). The CDR3 region has the DNA TGTGCCAGCAGTCGGGGAGGAGACCCGAACAGGAACTATGGCTACACCTTC. The encoded protein is CASSRGGDPNRNYGYTF.

V and J are TRBV3-1 (or the pseudogene TRBV3-2) and TRBJ2-3; tentative D call: TRBD2 (6 bases). This CDR3 region has 13 residues. The germline V and J ends were trimmed by 3 bases and 8 bases, with 12 bases remaining between them. Per germline, CDR1 LGHDT and CDR2 YNNKEL (reference sequence). The CDR3 region has the DNA TGTGCCAGCAGCCATGCCCGGGACTCTACGCAGTATTTT. This gives the protein CASSHARDSTQYF.

This sequence joins TRBV6-2 or TRBV6-3 and TRBJ2-6, with 7 positions matching TRBD1. V gave up 6 bases and J gave up 10 bases; unmatched junction bases: 12. The germline CDR1 and CDR2 sequences are MNHEY and SVGEGT. The CDR3 is 15 amino acids. DNA for the CDR3: TGTGCCAGCAGCCCAAACCGACAGGGCCCGAACGTCCTGACTTTC. Protein sequence: CASSPNRQGPNVLTF.

This clone was seen more than once but under ten times. The rearrangement links TRBV4-2 to TRBJ2-1; 9 bases agree with TRBD1. The germline V gene has CDR1 LGHNA and CDR2 YNFKEQ. V lost 1 base and J lost 10; bases outside the gene matches: 8. CDR3 length: 15 amino acids. CDR3 loop: CASSQGSDRGMEQFF. The CDR3 bases are TGTGCCAGCAGCCAAGGGTCGGACAGGGGAATGGAGCAGTTCTTC.

The chain joins TRBV6-6 to TRBJ2-7, with 12 bases lining up with TRBD1. The CDR3 contains 16 residues. Germline V lookup: CDR1 MNHNY, CDR2 SVGAGI (reference sequence). The ends lost 2 bases at V and 2 bases at J; junction bases unmatched: 4. The CDR3 DNA follows: TGTGCCAGCAGTTACGGGGACAGGGGGCTTCCCTACGAGCAGTACTTC. Translation: CASSYGDRGLPYEQYF.

This chain uses TRBV2 with TRBJ2-3, with 7 bases aligning to TRBD1. Germline loops: CDR1 SNHLY, CDR2 FYNNEI. V lost 3 bases to trimming and J lost 13 bases; unmatched junction nucleotides: 7. The CDR3 spans 12 residues. Written as DNA, the CDR3 is TGTGCCAGCAGTGATGGCGGCCAGGGGGAGTATTTT. The encoded protein is CASSDGGQGEYF.

This clone was counted between two and nine times. The rearrangement links TRBV29-1 to TRBJ2-7; TRBD2 matches at 10 bases. CDR1 is SQVTM and CDR2 is ANQGSEA in the germline V gene. There are 14 residues in the CDR3. The trim removed 5 bases at V and 0 bases at J, leaving 4 bases unmatched. This CDR3 reads CSVISGRNSYEQYF. Written as DNA, the CDR3 is TGCAGCGTTATTAGCGGGAGGAACTCCTACGAGCAGTACTTC.

V usage is TRBV5-1 and J usage is TRBJ2-1; 8 positions match TRBD1. Germline loops: CDR1 SGHRS, CDR2 YFSETQ. The V and J ends lost 2 bases and 10 bases, in that order; junction bases with no gene match: 8. The CDR3 is 14 amino acids. The CDR3 DNA follows: TGCGCCAGCAGCTTAAGGACAGGGAATAGAGAGCAGTTCTTC. Protein sequence: CASSLRTGNREQFF.

Points on this clone: One end of the junction fails to match germline, which may point to a read error. This chain's CDR3 is CASSLGQGSYNEQFF. In DNA form, the CDR3 reads TGTGCTAGCAGCTTAGGACAAGGCTCCTACAATGAGCAGTTCTTC. The chain combines TRBV7-7 with TRBJ2-1; D perhaps matches TRBD1 (5 bases). Per the germline V gene, CDR1 is SSHAT and CDR2 is FNYEAQ (reference sequence). This CDR3 comprises 15 residues.

The chain links TRBV2 to TRBJ2-7; weak D call: TRBD2 (5 bases). The CDR3 has 12 residues. The ends were cut back, 6 bases at V and 9 bases at J, with 15 bases in the middle. The V gene's germline CDR1 is SNHLY and CDR2 FYNNEI. This CDR3 is CASSPIGRGQYF. DNA of the CDR3: TGTGCCAGCAGCCCCATTGGCCGGGGGCAGTACTTC.

This sequence joins TRBV7-2 and TRBJ2-7; possible D gene TRBD1, 5 bases. Germline V lookup: CDR1 SGHTA, CDR2 FQGNSA. With 1 base removed from V and 0 bases from J, the gap between germline ends came to 7 bases. The CDR3 loop spans 14 amino acids. CDR3 amino acids: CASSLVRDSYEQYF. The CDR3 DNA reads TGTGCCAGCAGCTTAGTCAGGGACTCCTACGAGCAGTACTTC.

The chain employs TRBV19 and TRBJ2-7, with 8 positions matching TRBD1. V dropped 3 bases and J dropped 9; count of bases not matched to a gene: 10. CDR3 length: 14 amino acids. Germline CDR1 is LNHDA and CDR2 is SQIVND (reference sequence). This CDR3 reads CASSIGQGAFGQYF. The CDR3 DNA sequence: TGTGCCAGTAGTATCGGGCAGGGGGCTTTCGGGCAGTACTTC.